This T cell receptor (beta chain) was sequenced in a study of shared clonotypes between healthy human individuals. Broader study findings: Only blood was sampled, and tissue TCR repertoires likely differ from blood ones.

Negatively enriched CD4+ T cells were divided by CD45RA into naive and memory. Germline assignment: CDR1 MGHRA and CDR2 YSYEKL. The length of the CDR3 is 16 residues. J gave up 4 bases and V 2 bases, and 2 bases lay outside the gene matches. The sorted-subset replicate PCRs were given around 0.2 ug DNA, which is roughly 30,000 T cell genomes. Repertoires were generated with immunoSEQ multiplex PCR, while TCRdb's copy carries only in-frame clones and drops some. The sample lists some 2,000,000 clones; nearly 97% were seen once. About this clone itself: Its specificity is unknown. Other nucleotide sequences from this sample produce the same CDR3.

Sequences were obtained from naive CD4+ T cells sorted from blood. Noted subset: CD45RA+ positively selected. The clonotype comes from a man between 18 and 35 years old in good health. The chain combines TRBV4-1 with TRBJ2-1, with TRBD2 matching over 13 bases. The CDR3 coding sequence is TGCGCCAGCAGCCAATTGGGACTAGCGGGGTACAATGAGCAGTTCTTC. Translated, it gives CASSQLGLAGYNEQFF.